This TCR beta chain was captured by sequencing in a study of human T cells and chemical hapten exposure. Turning to the study itself: Researchers reported sensitizing a roughly 2 cm by roughly 2 cm upper inner arm skin site with 2% DPC.

This clonotype was observed at least ten times. The CDR3 runs to 16 residues. V was pared by 0 bases and J by 1 base, with 13 bases between. Germline CDR1 reads MNHEY; CDR2 reads SVGAGI. TCRdb processed the RACE reads anew with MiXCR; each CDR3 protein has one entry. The sample shows more than 300,000 distinct CDR3 sequences, more than 4.5% of them seen only once. Time point here: pre-sensitization, week 0. Treatment reported: therapeutic diphenylcyclopropenone sensitization with weekly scalp DPC. This TCR was sampled from a woman aged 50 to 60 with alopecia areata. Some clones in this sample may be carry-over from other donors' samples. The rearrangement links TRBV6-5 to TRBJ2-7; no clear D. The starting material was whole blood, obtained in connection with sensitization to the hapten diphenylcyclopropenone (DPC). The CDR3 loop reads CASSYSIGRLSYEQYF. In DNA form, the CDR3 reads TGTGCCAGCAGTTACTCGATCGGGCGGCTGTCCTACGAGCAGTACTTC.